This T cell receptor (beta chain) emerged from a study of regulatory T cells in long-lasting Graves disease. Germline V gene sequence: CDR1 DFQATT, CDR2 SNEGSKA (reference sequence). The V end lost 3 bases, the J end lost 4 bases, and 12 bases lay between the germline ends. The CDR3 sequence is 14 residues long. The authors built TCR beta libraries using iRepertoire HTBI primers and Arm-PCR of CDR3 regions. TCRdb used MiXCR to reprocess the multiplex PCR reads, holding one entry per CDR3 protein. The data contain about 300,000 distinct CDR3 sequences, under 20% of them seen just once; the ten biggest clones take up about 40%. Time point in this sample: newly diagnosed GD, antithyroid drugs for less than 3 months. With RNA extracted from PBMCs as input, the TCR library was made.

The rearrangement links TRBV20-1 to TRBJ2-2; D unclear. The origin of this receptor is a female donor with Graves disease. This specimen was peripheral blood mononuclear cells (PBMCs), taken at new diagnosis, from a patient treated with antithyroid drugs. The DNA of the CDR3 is TGCAGTGCTAGGGTTGGAGCCAGCACCGGGGAGCTGTTTTTT. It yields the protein CSARVGASTGELFF.